This section outlines one TCR beta chain sequence together with its context. Its matching antigen is unknown. A much larger clone lies one base from this, so it may be a read error. This sample is drawn from a study of tumor-infiltrating lymphocytes in primary liver carcinoma. About the study: Surgeons treated the primary liver carcinoma of the patients by surgical resection. Yields of productive TCRbeta reads ranged from roughly 3.65 to 7.5 million per sample and were similar across tissue types.

Findings and limits, study-wide: Reduced overlap was seen in tumor-adjacent and tumor-blood pairs versus tumor region pairs. Tumor specimens were characterized by a significantly higher top-250-clone fraction than blood (p = 0.039).

CDR3 length: 14 residues. The germline gives CDR1 MNHNS, CDR2 SASEGT. With about 470 ng total RNA as template and a constant-region primer, TCR beta cDNA was made. Three rounds of nested multiplex PCR with slightly modified ARM-PCR produced TCR beta libraries. Primers for the first two PCR rounds were TRBV1-TRBV30 forward primers and a C-beta reverse primer (10 cycles per round). TCRdb analysed the multiplex PCR reads with MiXCR anew, one entry per CDR3 protein. Here the sample spans about 200,000 distinct CDR3 sequences, less than 70% being singletons. Researchers drew blood RNA from unsorted whole blood and extracted germline DNA as well.

This sequence originates from a woman aged 55 to 70 with primary liver carcinoma and hepatitis B virus infection. The V gene is TRBV6-1, the J gene TRBJ2-3, with D possibly matching TRBD2 (7 bases). The sequenced sample consisted of peripheral blood. The CDR3 spells CASSESAGAPTRYF. The CDR3 coding sequence is TGTGCCAGCAGTGAGTCCGCGGGGGCCCCGACGCGGTATTTT.